A selection of T cell receptor beta chains follows, all from one sample in a study of blood T cell repertoires in COVID-19. Method: immunoSEQ multiplex PCR; TCRdb's copy keeps in-frame clones and lacks some. In the table there are 150,000 to 200,000 clones, more than 85% of which are singletons. Sequencing was performed on peripheral blood. These receptors were obtained from a man aged 40-49 years with active or convalescent COVID-19. Both conserved end residues are part of each CDR3. The order of the fields is CDR3 length, D gene, V gene, clone size, J gene, CDR3 protein, CDR3 DNA. D genes are given only for firm matches. For some rows the clone size is stated as once, few or many, or as a class when expanded; others skip it.

len: 15
d_gene: .
v_gene: TRBV7-9
abundance: once
j_gene: TRBJ1-1
CDR3aa: CASSLAETGHTEAFF
CDR3nt: TGTGCCAGCAGCTTAGCCGAGACAGGCCACACTGAAGCTTTCTTT

len: 16
d_gene: .
v_gene: TRBV4-1
abundance: .
j_gene: TRBJ1-2
CDR3aa: CASSPRGGEVEYGYTF
CDR3nt: TGCGCCAGCAGCCCCAGAGGGGGGGAAGTTGAATATGGCTACACCTTC

len: 18
d_gene: TRBD1
v_gene: TRBV28
abundance: .
j_gene: TRBJ2-3
CDR3aa: CASDSGTGAIPSTDTQYF
CDR3nt: TGTGCCAGCGATTCCGGGACAGGGGCGATACCAAGCACAGATACGCAGTATTTT

len: 13
d_gene: TRBD1
v_gene: TRBV7-9
abundance: .
j_gene: TRBJ2-5
CDR3aa: CASSQDRGETQYF
CDR3nt: TGTGCCAGCAGCCAGGACAGGGGCGAGACCCAGTACTTC

len: 14
d_gene: TRBD2
v_gene: TRBV18
abundance: .
j_gene: TRBJ2-1
CDR3aa: CASSPPAGVNEQFF
CDR3nt: TGTGCCAGCTCACCACCAGCGGGGGTCAATGAGCAGTTCTTC

len: 16
d_gene: TRBD1
v_gene: TRBV28
abundance: .
j_gene: TRBJ1-2
CDR3aa: CASSLWPDREDRGYTF
CDR3nt: TGTGCCAGCAGTTTATGGCCGGACAGGGAAGATCGGGGCTACACCTTC

len: 14
d_gene: TRBD1
v_gene: TRBV7-9
abundance: .
j_gene: TRBJ1-2
CDR3aa: CASSAEDRGNGYTF
CDR3nt: TGTGCCAGCAGCGCGGAGGACAGGGGCAATGGCTACACCTTC

len: 15
d_gene: TRBD1
v_gene: TRBV29-1
abundance: .
j_gene: TRBJ2-1
CDR3aa: CSVAPGTGHYNEQFF
CDR3nt: TGCAGCGTTGCGCCCGGGACAGGGCATTACAATGAGCAGTTCTTC

len: 16
d_gene: .
v_gene: TRBV10-3
abundance: few
j_gene: TRBJ1-2
CDR3aa: CAISESASGGSGGYTF
CDR3nt: TGTGCCATCAGTGAGTCCGCGTCGGGGGGCTCTGGTGGCTACACCTTC

len: 17
d_gene: .
v_gene: TRBV4-3
abundance: few
j_gene: TRBJ2-2
CDR3aa: CASSRGGGEIYTGELFF
CDR3nt: TGCGCCAGCAGCCGGGGAGGAGGCGAAATCTACACCGGGGAGCTGTTTTTT

len: 16
d_gene: .
v_gene: TRBV4-3
abundance: .
j_gene: TRBJ1-1
CDR3aa: CASSPGGQALNTEAFF
CDR3nt: TGCGCCAGCAGCCCAGGTGGGCAGGCCCTGAACACTGAAGCTTTCTTT

len: 14
d_gene: .
v_gene: TRBV3-1/TRBV3-2
abundance: .
j_gene: TRBJ1-6
CDR3aa: CASSQDTRGSPLHF
CDR3nt: TGTGCCAGCAGCCAAGATACCCGGGGTTCACCCCTCCACTTT

len: 15
d_gene: .
v_gene: TRBV5-6
abundance: .
j_gene: TRBJ1-5
CDR3aa: CALGAIPWGNQPQHF
CDR3nt: TGTGCCCTTGGGGCGATCCCGTGGGGCAATCAGCCCCAGCATTTT

len: 15
d_gene: TRBD1
v_gene: TRBV7-9
abundance: .
j_gene: TRBJ1-6
CDR3aa: CASSPWTGGDSPLHF
CDR3nt: TGTGCCAGCAGCCCGTGGACAGGAGGGGATTCACCCCTCCACTTT

len: 16
d_gene: .
v_gene: TRBV28
abundance: .
j_gene: TRBJ2-3
CDR3aa: CASSSPQGSGTDTQYF
CDR3nt: TGTGCCAGCAGTTCCCCACAGGGTTCTGGCACAGATACGCAGTATTTT

len: 15
d_gene: TRBD1
v_gene: TRBV28
abundance: once
j_gene: TRBJ1-1
CDR3aa: CASTPGTGDNTEAFF
CDR3nt: TGTGCCAGCACTCCCGGGACAGGAGATAACACTGAAGCTTTCTTT

len: 17
d_gene: .
v_gene: TRBV5-1
abundance: .
j_gene: TRBJ1-2
CDR3aa: CASSSRPSDSSLYGYTF
CDR3nt: TGCGCCAGCAGCTCGCGGCCATCCGACAGCAGCCTCTATGGCTACACCTTC

len: 14
d_gene: TRBD2
v_gene: TRBV4-1
abundance: once
j_gene: TRBJ2-3
CDR3aa: CASRGAGGADTQYF
CDR3nt: TGCGCCAGCCGAGGAGCGGGGGGTGCAGATACGCAGTATTTT

len: 16
d_gene: TRBD2
v_gene: TRBV18
abundance: .
j_gene: TRBJ2-3
CDR3aa: CASPKAGLASTDTQYF
CDR3nt: TGTGCCAGCCCTAAAGCGGGACTAGCTAGCACAGATACGCAGTATTTT

len: 14
d_gene: .
v_gene: TRBV19
abundance: .
j_gene: TRBJ1-5
CDR3aa: CASSGGRVVQPQHF
CDR3nt: TGTGCCAGTAGTGGAGGGCGGGTCGTTCAGCCCCAGCATTTT

len: 16
d_gene: TRBD2
v_gene: TRBV7-6
abundance: once
j_gene: TRBJ2-2
CDR3aa: CASSPLAGAMHGELFF
CDR3nt: TGTGCCAGCAGCCCCTTAGCGGGGGCCATGCACGGGGAGCTGTTTTTT

len: 17
d_gene: TRBD2
v_gene: TRBV27
abundance: .
j_gene: TRBJ2-2
CDR3aa: CASSPTPAGGPGGELFF
CDR3nt: TGTGCCAGCAGTCCCACCCCAGCGGGGGGGCCTGGCGGGGAGCTGTTTTTT

len: 16
d_gene: .
v_gene: TRBV19
abundance: .
j_gene: TRBJ1-2
CDR3aa: CASSIDLQGIPYGYTF
CDR3nt: TGTGCCAGTAGTATAGATCTCCAGGGGATCCCCTATGGCTACACCTTC

len: 14
d_gene: TRBD2
v_gene: TRBV6-5
abundance: .
j_gene: TRBJ2-5
CDR3aa: CASRSSGGVQTQYF
CDR3nt: TGTGCCAGCAGGTCTAGCGGGGGGGTACAGACCCAGTACTTC

len: 12
d_gene: .
v_gene: TRBV30
abundance: .
j_gene: TRBJ1-6
CDR3aa: CAWSVQISPLHF
CDR3nt: TGTGCCTGGAGTGTGCAGATTTCACCCCTCCACTTT

len: 15
d_gene: .
v_gene: TRBV25-1
abundance: .
j_gene: TRBJ2-5
CDR3aa: CASSESTVLSETQYF
CDR3nt: TGTGCCAGCAGTGAATCTACAGTTCTATCGGAGACCCAGTACTTC

len: 15
d_gene: TRBD1
v_gene: TRBV6-1
abundance: once
j_gene: TRBJ1-4
CDR3aa: CASSERTGRNEKLFF
CDR3nt: TGTGCCAGCAGTGAACGGACAGGGCGAAATGAAAAACTGTTTTTT

len: 15
d_gene: TRBD1
v_gene: TRBV7-9
abundance: once
j_gene: TRBJ1-1
CDR3aa: CASSLGQGANTEAFF
CDR3nt: TGTGCCAGCAGCTTGGGACAGGGGGCGAACACTGAAGCTTTCTTT

len: 13
d_gene: .
v_gene: TRBV6-6
abundance: .
j_gene: TRBJ2-7
CDR3aa: CASNPPGGLEQYF
CDR3nt: TGTGCCAGCAACCCTCCAGGGGGGTTGGAGCAGTACTTC

len: 12
d_gene: .
v_gene: TRBV30
abundance: once
j_gene: TRBJ2-3
CDR3aa: CAWRVLGDTQYF
CDR3nt: TGTGCCTGGAGGGTCCTAGGAGATACGCAGTATTTT

len: 15
d_gene: TRBD2
v_gene: TRBV18
abundance: once
j_gene: TRBJ2-3
CDR3aa: CASSPGGLHLPTQYF
CDR3nt: TGTGCCAGCTCACCTGGGGGACTACACCTACCTACGCAGTATTTT

len: 16
d_gene: TRBD1
v_gene: TRBV4-2
abundance: .
j_gene: TRBJ2-5
CDR3aa: CASSQSQGTGRETQYF
CDR3nt: TGTGCCAGCAGCCAGTCCCAAGGGACAGGGAGGGAGACCCAGTACTTC

len: 16
d_gene: .
v_gene: TRBV11-3
abundance: .
j_gene: TRBJ1-6
CDR3aa: CASSLGGTTGNSPLHF
CDR3nt: TGTGCCAGCAGCTTAGGCGGGACGACGGGAAATTCACCCCTCCACTTT

len: 17
d_gene: TRBD2
v_gene: TRBV2
abundance: .
j_gene: TRBJ2-3
CDR3aa: CASIGLAGESSTDTQYF
CDR3nt: TGTGCCAGCATTGGACTAGCGGGGGAGAGTAGCACAGATACGCAGTATTTT

len: 15
d_gene: TRBD1
v_gene: TRBV19
abundance: .
j_gene: TRBJ1-3
CDR3aa: CASSPTGTGGNTIYF
CDR3nt: TGTGCCAGTAGTCCTACCGGGACAGGGGGAAACACCATATATTTT

len: 16
d_gene: TRBD2
v_gene: TRBV7-6
abundance: .
j_gene: TRBJ2-1
CDR3aa: CASSPVTSGGPLEQFF
CDR3nt: TGTGCCAGCAGCCCCGTGACTAGCGGGGGTCCGCTTGAGCAGTTCTTC

len: 15
d_gene: TRBD1
v_gene: TRBV19
abundance: .
j_gene: TRBJ1-5
CDR3aa: CASNDRAYSNQPQHF
CDR3nt: TGTGCCAGTAACGACAGGGCATATAGCAATCAGCCCCAGCATTTT

len: 14
d_gene: TRBD2
v_gene: TRBV15
abundance: .
j_gene: TRBJ2-1
CDR3aa: CATSNPSGGNEQFF
CDR3nt: TGTGCCACCAGCAACCCTAGCGGGGGAAATGAGCAGTTCTTC

len: 13
d_gene: .
v_gene: TRBV4-2
abundance: .
j_gene: TRBJ2-1
CDR3aa: CASSQVARNEQFF
CDR3nt: TGTGCCAGCAGCCAAGTAGCTAGAAATGAGCAGTTCTTC

len: 15
d_gene: TRBD2
v_gene: TRBV7-3
abundance: few
j_gene: TRBJ2-3
CDR3aa: CASSLTTAGVDTQYF
CDR3nt: TGTGCCAGCAGCTTAACAACGGCGGGGGTAGATACGCAGTATTTT

len: 14
d_gene: .
v_gene: TRBV6-6
abundance: .
j_gene: TRBJ2-1
CDR3aa: CASSSRDTVHEQFF
CDR3nt: TGTGCCAGCAGTTCCCGGGACACCGTACATGAGCAGTTCTTC

len: 15
d_gene: TRBD2
v_gene: TRBV19
abundance: few
j_gene: TRBJ2-2
CDR3aa: CAEVAGGPHTGELFF
CDR3nt: TGTGCCGAAGTGGCGGGGGGGCCTCACACCGGGGAGCTGTTTTTT

len: 16
d_gene: .
v_gene: TRBV3-1/TRBV3-2
abundance: .
j_gene: TRBJ1-2
CDR3aa: CASSQGSGRGNYGHTF
CDR3nt: TGTGCCAGCAGCCAAGGATCCGGTCGGGGGAACTATGGCCACACCTTC

len: 15
d_gene: .
v_gene: TRBV28
abundance: once
j_gene: TRBJ1-2
CDR3aa: CASSVEAPHLYGYTF
CDR3nt: TGTGCCAGCAGTGTCGAGGCCCCTCACCTCTATGGCTACACCTTC

len: 14
d_gene: TRBD1
v_gene: TRBV2
abundance: .
j_gene: TRBJ2-1
CDR3aa: CASVNPTGDNEQFF
CDR3nt: TGTGCCAGCGTTAACCCGACAGGGGACAATGAGCAGTTCTTC

len: 15
d_gene: TRBD1
v_gene: TRBV5-6
abundance: .
j_gene: TRBJ2-5
CDR3aa: CASSFGRTGQETQYF
CDR3nt: TGTGCCAGCAGCTTTGGTAGGACAGGCCAAGAGACCCAGTACTTC

len: 15
d_gene: TRBD1
v_gene: TRBV5-1
abundance: .
j_gene: TRBJ2-7
CDR3aa: CASSLAGTGLSEQYF
CDR3nt: TGCGCCAGCAGCCTAGCCGGGACAGGGTTATCCGAGCAGTACTTC

len: 13
d_gene: TRBD1
v_gene: TRBV12-3/TRBV12-4
abundance: once
j_gene: TRBJ1-2
CDR3aa: CASKTGGAGGYTF
CDR3nt: TGTGCCAGCAAAACAGGGGGCGCGGGTGGCTACACCTTC

len: 15
d_gene: .
v_gene: TRBV19
abundance: .
j_gene: TRBJ1-1
CDR3aa: CASSPGQRMNTEAFF
CDR3nt: TGTGCCAGTAGTCCCGGACAGAGAATGAACACTGAAGCTTTCTTT

len: 13
d_gene: .
v_gene: TRBV7-2
abundance: once
j_gene: TRBJ1-4
CDR3aa: CASSPGHNEKLFF
CDR3nt: TGTGCCAGCAGCCCGGGACATAACGAAAAACTGTTTTTT

len: 15
d_gene: .
v_gene: TRBV7-8
abundance: .
j_gene: TRBJ2-7
CDR3aa: CASSQGSGSSYEQYF
CDR3nt: TGTGCCAGCAGCCAGGGGTCCGGAAGCTCCTACGAGCAGTACTTC

len: 16
d_gene: TRBD2
v_gene: TRBV27
abundance: .
j_gene: TRBJ2-1
CDR3aa: CASSLLGVGGSNEQFF
CDR3nt: TGTGCCAGCAGTTTATTGGGCGTGGGAGGGTCCAATGAGCAGTTCTTC

len: 16
d_gene: .
v_gene: TRBV7-2
abundance: .
j_gene: TRBJ2-6
CDR3aa: CASSLAGGSGANVLTF
CDR3nt: TGTGCCAGCAGCTTAGCGGGGGGCTCTGGGGCCAACGTCCTGACTTTC

len: 13
d_gene: .
v_gene: TRBV11-3
abundance: .
j_gene: TRBJ1-1
CDR3aa: CASSPTRGTEAFF
CDR3nt: TGTGCCAGCAGCCCGACAAGGGGCACTGAAGCTTTCTTT